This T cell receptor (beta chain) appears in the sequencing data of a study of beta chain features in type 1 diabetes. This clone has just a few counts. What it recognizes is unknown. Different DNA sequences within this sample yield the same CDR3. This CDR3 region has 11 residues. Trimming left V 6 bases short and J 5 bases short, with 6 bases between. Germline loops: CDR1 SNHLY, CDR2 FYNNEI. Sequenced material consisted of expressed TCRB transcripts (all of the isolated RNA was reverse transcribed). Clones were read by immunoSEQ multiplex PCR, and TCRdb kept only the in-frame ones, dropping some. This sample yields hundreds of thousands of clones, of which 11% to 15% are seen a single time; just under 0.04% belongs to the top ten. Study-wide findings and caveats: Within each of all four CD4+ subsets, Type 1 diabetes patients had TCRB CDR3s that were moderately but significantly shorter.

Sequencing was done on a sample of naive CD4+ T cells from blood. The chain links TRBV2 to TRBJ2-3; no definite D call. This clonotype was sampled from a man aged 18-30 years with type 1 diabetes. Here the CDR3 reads CASRAGDTQYF. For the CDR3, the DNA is TGTGCCAGCAGGGCTGGAGATACGCAGTATTTT.